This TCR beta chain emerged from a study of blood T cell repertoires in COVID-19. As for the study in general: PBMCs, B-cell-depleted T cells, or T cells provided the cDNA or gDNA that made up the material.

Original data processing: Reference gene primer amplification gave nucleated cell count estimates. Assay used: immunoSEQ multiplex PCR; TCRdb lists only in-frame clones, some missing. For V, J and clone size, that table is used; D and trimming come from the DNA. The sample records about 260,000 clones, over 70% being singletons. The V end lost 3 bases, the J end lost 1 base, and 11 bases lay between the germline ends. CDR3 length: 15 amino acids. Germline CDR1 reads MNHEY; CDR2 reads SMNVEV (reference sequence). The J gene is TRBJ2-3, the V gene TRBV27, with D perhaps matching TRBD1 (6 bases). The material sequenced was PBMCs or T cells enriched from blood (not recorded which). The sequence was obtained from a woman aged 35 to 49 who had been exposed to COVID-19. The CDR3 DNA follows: TGTGCCAGCAGTTTCCTCAACAGGGGCACAGATACGCAGTATTTT. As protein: CASSFLNRGTDTQYF.